The sequence of this TCR beta chain was determined in a study of blood T cell repertoires in COVID-19. Per the study methods: Counts of nucleated cells, estimated from reference gene primer amplification, were obtained. Assay used: immunoSEQ multiplex PCR; TCRdb lists only in-frame clones, some missing. The D gene and trimming were derived from the DNA, and the V and J assignments and clone size from that table. The data contain some 60,000 clones, approximately 91% of them singletons. The sample was peripheral blood. This clonotype was obtained from a man aged 55 to 70 with acute or convalescent COVID-19.

CDR3 in amino acids: CASSLGGGTGELFF. Here the CDR3 DNA reads TGTGCCAGCAGCTTGGGAGGGGGCACCGGGGAGCTGTTTTTT. The chain recombines TRBV5-6 with TRBJ2-2, with D possibly TRBD1 on 6 matching bases. CDR3 length equals 14 residues. Germline values: CDR1 SGHDT, CDR2 YYEEEE. Between the trimmed V and J ends, which lost 0 bases and 4 bases, there was a span of 7 bases.